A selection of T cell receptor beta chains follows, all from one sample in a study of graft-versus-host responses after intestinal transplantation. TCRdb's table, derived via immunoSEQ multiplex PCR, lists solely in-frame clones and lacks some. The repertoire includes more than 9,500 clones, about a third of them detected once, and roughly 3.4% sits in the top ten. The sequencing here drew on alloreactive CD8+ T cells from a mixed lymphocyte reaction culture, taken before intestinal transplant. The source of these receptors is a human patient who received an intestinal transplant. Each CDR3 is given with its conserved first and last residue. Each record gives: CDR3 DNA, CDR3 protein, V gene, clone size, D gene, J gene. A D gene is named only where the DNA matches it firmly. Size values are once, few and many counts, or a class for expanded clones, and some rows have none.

TGTGCCAGCAGCGTAGCGAAGAGCGGAAGCTCCTACAATGAGCAGTTCTTC,CASSVAKSGSSYNEQFF,TRBV9,few,NA,TRBJ2-1
TGTGCCAGCAGCCAAGATTGGGTAGCGGAATACAATGAGCAGTTCTTC,CASSQDWVAEYNEQFF,TRBV5-4,few,NA,TRBJ2-1
TGCGCCAGCAGCCTCCGGGTAGCGGGAGCCTACGAGCAGTACTTC,CASSLRVAGAYEQYF,TRBV4-1,NA,TRBD2,TRBJ2-7
TGTGCCAGCAGCTTGGGTGGGACAGTCTACAATGAGCAGTTCTTC,CASSLGGTVYNEQFF,TRBV5-6,NA,TRBD1,TRBJ2-1
TGTGCCAGCAGTTTATCCCTTTCAGGGTTTGGGGAACTGTTTTTT,CASSLSLSGFGELFF,TRBV27,once,NA,TRBJ1-4
TGCAGCGTTGAAAGCGGGACAGCCTACAATGAGCAGTTCTTC,CSVESGTAYNEQFF,TRBV29-1,NA,NA,TRBJ2-1
TGTGCCAGCAGTTACTCCTTTGACAACTACGAGCAGTACTTC,CASSYSFDNYEQYF,TRBV6-8,NA,NA,TRBJ2-7
TGTGCCAGCAGCTTAGGCCTCCCTGGGGCCTACGAGCAGTACTTC,CASSLGLPGAYEQYF,TRBV4-2,few,NA,TRBJ2-7
TGTGCCAGCAGGGCGGGGGGGGCTGGAGAGACCCAGTACTTC,CASRAGGAGETQYF,TRBV28,NA,TRBD2,TRBJ2-5
TGCAGCGCTACTCTCCAACTAGCGGGAGTCCGAACAGATACGCAGTATTTT,CSATLQLAGVRTDTQYF,TRBV29-1,NA,TRBD2,TRBJ2-3
TGTGCCAGCAGATTTGACAGTGAAGTAGCCTACGAGCAGTACTTC,CASRFDSEVAYEQYF,TRBV27,NA,NA,TRBJ2-7
TGTGCCAGCAGTGACTGGGGGTCCTGCTTTTTCAACTATGGCTACACCTTC,CASSDWGSCFFNYGYTF,TRBV6-4,NA,NA,TRBJ1-2
TGTGCCAGCACAAAGGGGGGGGATAGCAATCAGCCCCAGCATTTT,CASTKGGDSNQPQHF,TRBV9,few,NA,TRBJ1-5
TGCGCCAGCAGCCAATGGGCGGGAGGGCCGAACGAGCAGTACTTC,CASSQWAGGPNEQYF,TRBV4-1,few,TRBD2,TRBJ2-7
TGTGCCAGCAGTCTACAGGGGTTGAACACTGAAGCTTTCTTT,CASSLQGLNTEAFF,TRBV6-1,NA,TRBD1,TRBJ1-1
TGTGCCAGCAGTTTAAGAGAGGGACAGTTCCAAGAGACCCAGTACTTC,CASSLREGQFQETQYF,TRBV2,few,TRBD1,TRBJ2-5